This T cell receptor beta chain was recovered during a study of blood T cell repertoires in COVID-19. Details on this clone: Other DNA sequences within the sample encode an identical CDR3.

Original data processing: Estimated nucleated cell counts came from reference gene primer amplification. Clones were sequenced by immunoSEQ multiplex PCR, and TCRdb holds only the in-frame ones, with some missing. V and J calls and clone size are given by that table; D and trimming were obtained from the DNA. The sample comprises roughly 300,000 clones, around 85% of which are singletons, and approximately 4% rests with the top ten. V gave up 0 bases and J gave up 8 bases; unmatched junction bases: 2. Germline V lookup: CDR1 MNHEY, CDR2 SVGAGI. There are 14 residues in the CDR3. This sequence originates from a woman aged 35 to 49 with acute COVID-19. This sequence joins TRBV6-5 and TRBJ1-4, with 8 bases that match TRBD1. The sample comprised PBMCs or T cells enriched from blood (not recorded which). CDR3 sequence reads: CASSYSRQGEKLFF. Written as DNA, the CDR3 is TGTGCCAGCAGTTACTCGAGACAGGGGGAAAAACTGTTTTTT.